The subject of this entry is one T cell receptor (beta chain). What it recognizes is unknown. Germline assignment: CDR1 MNHEY and CDR2 SVGAGI. The CDR3 has 15 amino acids. J was trimmed by 3 bases and V by 5 bases; bases with no gene match: 9. The source of the sample is a study of cytomegalovirus exposure and HLA in healthy donors. Whole-study results and caveats: Immune exposure information available was restricted to CMV serostatus. Reportedly, TCR beta sequences accurately predicted HLA-A and HLA-B alleles in most subjects.

With 60 Vbeta and 13 Jbeta primers, the PCR was carried out. Per the study methods: A later analysis tallied 75 million to 80 million unique TCR beta chains, approximately 11 million of them shared. TCRdb's table, derived via immunoSEQ multiplex PCR, lists solely in-frame clones and lacks some. That table is the source of V, J and clone size, and D and trimming were worked out from the DNA. Altogether over 95,000 clones are present, roughly three quarters being singletons, with the ten largest covering 9% to 15%. This sequence joins TRBV6-5 and TRBJ2-7; 8 bases fit TRBD1. The source material was PBMCs. The origin of this receptor is a woman aged 40 to 49 in good health and CMV-seropositive. The CDR3 DNA reads as TGTGCCAGCAGTCCCGGGACAGGCGGAATCTACGAGCAGTACTTC. This translates into CASSPGTGGIYEQYF.